These 10 T cell receptor beta chains were sequenced from one sample in a study of shared clonotypes between healthy human individuals. TCRdb's copy holds only in-frame clones and misses some; the assay was immunoSEQ multiplex PCR. The table lists 850,000 to 1,200,000 clones, roughly 80% of them singletons. Specimen: memory CD4+ T cells sorted from blood. The subset is: CD45RA-negative fraction. The receptors were gathered from a man aged 18 to 29 in good health.

The chain joins TRBV30 to TRBJ2-7; D unclear. The germline V gene has CDR1 GTSNPN and CDR2 SVGIG (reference sequence). The CDR3 loop spans 13 amino acids. V lost 5 bases to trimming and J lost 7 bases, with 18 bases between them. The CDR3 here is CAWGLAVSYEQYF. The CDR3 DNA reads as TGTGCCTGGGGGTTGGCAGTTTCGTATGAGCAGTACTTC.

This clone was seen more than once but under ten times. The chain has TRBV11-2 and TRBJ2-1, with 7 bases identical to TRBD1. Germline values: CDR1 SGHAT, CDR2 FQNNGV. V lost 0 bases to trimming and J lost 9 bases; unmatched junction nucleotides: 5. CDR3 length: 14 residues. The CDR3 loop is CASSLDPAGGEQFF. For the CDR3, the DNA is TGTGCCAGCAGCTTAGATCCGGCAGGGGGTGAGCAGTTCTTC.

As for this clone: Other DNA sequences in the same sample also yield this CDR3. The V call is TRBV7-2, the J call TRBJ2-2; D uncertain. V lost 2 bases and J lost 2, with 9 bases in between. CDR1 and CDR2 (germline): SGHTA, FQGNSA. The CDR3 loop spans 15 amino acids. The CDR3 spells CASSLRLANTGELFF. In nucleotides, the CDR3 is TGTGCCAGCAGCTTACGGCTGGCCAACACCGGGGAGCTGTTTTTT.

The chain is built from TRBV6-5 and TRBJ1-1; no firm D call. The V gene's germline CDR1 is MNHEY and CDR2 SVGAGI. The CDR3 runs to 12 residues. Trimming removed 5 bases at V and 5 bases at J, with 9 bases between. The CDR3 is CASSNPRTEAFF. In nucleotides, the CDR3 is TGTGCCAGCAGTAACCCGAGGACTGAAGCTTTCTTT.

The chain links TRBV9 to TRBJ1-1; 9 positions match TRBD1. Germline V lookup: CDR1 SGDLS, CDR2 YYNGEE. CDR3 length equals 15 residues. Germline trimming cut 6 bases from V and 2 bases from J; bases unmatched to any gene: 8. CDR3: CASTPGTGPNTEAFF. DNA for the CDR3: TGTGCCAGCACTCCTGGGACAGGGCCAAACACTGAAGCTTTCTTT.

V gene TRBV2 combines with J gene TRBJ2-6; the D gene is possibly TRBD2 (5 bases). The CDR3 is 16 amino acids. Trimming stripped 4 bases from V and 0 bases from J, with 10 bases between. Germline V gene data show CDR1 as SNHLY and CDR2 as FYNNEI. For the CDR3, the DNA is TGTGCCAGCAGTGTGCGGGCTATCTCTGGGGCCAACGTCCTGACTTTC. Its protein product is CASSVRAISGANVLTF.

CDR3 in amino acids: CAWKGGVYNEQFF. For the CDR3, the DNA is TGTGCCTGGAAGGGCGGGGTTTACAATGAGCAGTTCTTC. The chain is built from TRBV30 and TRBJ2-1, with TRBD2 as a possible D gene (6 bases). V was trimmed by 4 bases and J by 4 bases, leaving 11 bases between them. This CDR3 region has 13 residues. Germline loops: CDR1 GTSNPN, CDR2 SVGIG (reference sequence).

This clone was observed a handful of times. The V and J genes are TRBV6-1 and TRBJ1-2, with D unresolved. The germline gives CDR1 MNHNS, CDR2 SASEGT. There are 12 residues in the CDR3. Trimming removed 2 bases from V and 5 bases from J, with 6 bases in between. For the CDR3, the DNA is TGTGCCAGCAGTGAATACGTATATGGCTACACCTTC. The encoded protein is CASSEYVYGYTF.

The chain couples TRBV6-6 to TRBJ1-5; no reliable D call. V shed 2 bases and J shed 2 bases, with 7 bases lying between them. Germline CDR1 is MNHNY and CDR2 is SVGAGI (reference sequence). The CDR3 totals 14 residues. This CDR3 is CASSYTIGNQPQHF. DNA of the CDR3: TGTGCCAGCAGTTACACTATAGGCAATCAGCCCCAGCATTTT.

The chain joins TRBV29-1 to TRBJ1-2; 8 positions match TRBD1. CDR1 and CDR2 (germline): SQVTM, ANQGSEA. V gave up 1 base and J gave up 3 bases; unmatched junction bases: 7. The CDR3 runs 15 residues. CDR3 in DNA: TGCAGCGTTGAAGTTTTGGACAGGGCTGACTATGGCTACACCTTC. It specifies CSVEVLDRADYGYTF.